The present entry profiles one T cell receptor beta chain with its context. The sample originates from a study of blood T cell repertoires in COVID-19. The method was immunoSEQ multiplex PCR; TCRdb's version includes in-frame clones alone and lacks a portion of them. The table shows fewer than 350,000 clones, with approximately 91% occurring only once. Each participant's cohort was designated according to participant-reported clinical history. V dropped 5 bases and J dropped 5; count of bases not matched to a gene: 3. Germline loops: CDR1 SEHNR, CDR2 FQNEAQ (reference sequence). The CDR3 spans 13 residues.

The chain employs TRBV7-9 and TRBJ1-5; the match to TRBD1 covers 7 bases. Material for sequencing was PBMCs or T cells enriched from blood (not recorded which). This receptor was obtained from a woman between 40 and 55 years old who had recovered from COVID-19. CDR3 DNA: TGTGCCAGCAGCCCTACAGGGGATCAGCCCCAGCATTTT. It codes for CASSPTGDQPQHF.